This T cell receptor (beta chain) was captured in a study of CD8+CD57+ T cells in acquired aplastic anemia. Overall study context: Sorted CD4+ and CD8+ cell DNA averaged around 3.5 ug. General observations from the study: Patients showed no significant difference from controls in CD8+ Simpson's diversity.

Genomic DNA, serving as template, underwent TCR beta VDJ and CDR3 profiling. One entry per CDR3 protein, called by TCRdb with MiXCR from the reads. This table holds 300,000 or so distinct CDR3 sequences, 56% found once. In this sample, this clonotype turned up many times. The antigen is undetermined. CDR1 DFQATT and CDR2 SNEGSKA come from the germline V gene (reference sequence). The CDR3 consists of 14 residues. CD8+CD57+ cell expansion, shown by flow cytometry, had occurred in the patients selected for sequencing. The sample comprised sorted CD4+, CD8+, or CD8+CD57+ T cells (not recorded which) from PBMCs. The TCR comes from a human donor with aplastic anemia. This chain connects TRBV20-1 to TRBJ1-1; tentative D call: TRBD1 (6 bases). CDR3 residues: CSPLPSIRGTEAFF. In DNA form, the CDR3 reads TGCAGCCCTCTCCCGAGCATCAGGGGCACTGAAGCTTTCTTT.